A selection of T cell receptor beta chains follows, all from one sample in a study of T cells after yellow fever vaccination. MiXCR, run by TCRdb on the 5' RACE reads, gives a single entry per CDR3 protein. The top ten clones hold approximately 40% of a sample with 27,000 or so distinct CDR3 sequences, 4% to 5.5% of them seen once. Here the sequenced sample was PBMCs, either bulk or a sorted T-cell subset (CD4+, CD8+, memory, or dextramer-sorted; not recorded which), taken on the day of the yellow fever booster vaccination. The receptors here all came from a man younger than 35 who received the YFV17D yellow fever vaccine. Each CDR3 is given with its conserved first and last residue. A D gene is named only where the DNA matches it firmly. Clone size appears in some rows only: once, few, many, or a class for an expanded clone.

CDR3 protein	CDR3 DNA	clone size	D gene	V gene	J gene
CASSQTRGGLSRTGELFF	TGTGCCAGCAGCCAAACGCGGGGGGGCCTGAGTAGGACCGGGGAGCTGTTTTTT	many	TRBD2	TRBV14	TRBJ2-2
CASSAGTSITDTQYF	TGTGCCAGCAGCGCCGGGACTAGTATCACAGATACGCAGTATTTT	many	TRBD2	TRBV7-9	TRBJ2-3
CASSLDRGYNQPQHF	TGTGCCAGCAGTCTGGACAGGGGATACAATCAGCCCCAGCATTTT	NA	TRBD1	TRBV12-3/TRBV12-4	TRBJ1-5
CASSLEGQLGTQYF	TGTGCCAGCAGTTTAGAAGGGCAACTGGGTACGCAGTATTTT	many	NA	TRBV12-3/TRBV12-4	TRBJ2-3
CASSLGAPRGYEQFF	TGTGCCAGCAGCTTGGGGGCTCCAAGAGGCTATGAGCAGTTCTTC	many	NA	TRBV7-6	TRBJ2-1
CASSPRTVALTETQYF	TGTGCCAGCAGCCCCCGCACAGTCGCCCTCACAGAGACGCAGTATTTT	NA	NA	TRBV7-8	TRBJ2-3
CASSANSGGADTQYF	TGTGCCAGCAGTGCGAATAGCGGGGGGGCAGATACGCAGTATTTT	many	TRBD2	TRBV6-4	TRBJ2-3
CASSLQGAPDTEAFF	TGCGCCAGCAGTCTACAGGGGGCCCCGGACACTGAAGCTTTCTTT	many	TRBD1	TRBV5-1	TRBJ1-1
CASSQLGEQFF	TGTGCCAGCAGCCAACTTGGTGAGCAGTTCTTC	many	NA	TRBV7-2	TRBJ2-1
CASSLVVDPNSPLHF	TGCGCCAGCAGCTTGGTCGTAGATCCGAATTCACCCCTCCACTTT	NA	NA	TRBV5-1	TRBJ1-6
CSARADTQYF	TGCAGTGCGAGGGCAGATACGCAGTATTTT	NA	NA	TRBV20-1	TRBJ2-3
CASSPGHSGGELFF	TGTGCCAGCAGCCCGGGACATAGCGGGGGGGAGCTGTTTTTT	NA	NA	TRBV7-2	TRBJ2-2
CSVAGVLGTGELFF	TGCAGCGTAGCAGGGGTTCTGGGCACCGGGGAGCTGTTTTTT	many	NA	TRBV29-1	TRBJ2-2
CASSLRRSGGRGNEQFF	TGTGCCAGCAGCTTAAGGAGGTCAGGGGGCCGAGGAAATGAGCAGTTCTTC	many	TRBD1	TRBV7-9	TRBJ2-1
CASSYLGGWEQFF	TGCGCCAGCAGCTATCTAGGGGGTTGGGAGCAGTTCTTC	many	NA	TRBV5-1	TRBJ2-1
CACQKDSGANVLTF	TGTGCCTGCCAGAAAGACTCTGGGGCCAACGTCCTGACTTTC	many	NA	TRBV30	TRBJ2-6
CATSRDAVSQPQHF	TGTGCCACCAGCAGAGATGCGGTATCCCAGCCCCAGCATTTT	few	NA	TRBV15	TRBJ1-5
CASRGQGATETQYF	TGCGCCAGCAGGGGACAGGGGGCAACGGAGACCCAGTACTTC	many	TRBD1	TRBV5-1	TRBJ2-5
CASSLEGGYGYTF	TGTGCCAGCAGCTTAGAGGGTGGCTATGGCTACACCTTC	many	NA	TRBV7-3	TRBJ1-2
CSVETSGTDTQYF	TGCAGCGTTGAGACTAGCGGTACAGATACGCAGTATTTT	many	TRBD2	TRBV29-1	TRBJ2-3
CATLSGLAGGTGELFF	TGTGCCACTCTTTCGGGACTAGCGGGGGGCACCGGGGAGCTGTTTTTT	many	TRBD2	TRBV10-3	TRBJ2-2
CASSPPGQFNEKLFF	TGTGCCAGCTCACCGCCGGGACAGTTTAATGAAAAACTGTTTTTT	few	TRBD1	TRBV18	TRBJ1-4
CASSQDREATDTQYF	TGCGCCAGCAGCCAAGATCGAGAAGCCACAGATACGCAGTATTTT	many	NA	TRBV4-3	TRBJ2-3
CASSRVPQETQYF	TGTGCCAGCTCCAGGGTGCCCCAAGAGACCCAGTACTTC	few	NA	TRBV7-9	TRBJ2-5
CASSQGPGSYTEAFF	TGTGCCAGCAGCCAAGGACCCGGGTCGTACACTGAAGCTTTCTTT	many	NA	TRBV7-2	TRBJ1-1
CATSDPRGDGDTQYF	TGTGCCACCAGTGACCCGCGGGGGGACGGAGATACGCAGTATTTT	NA	TRBD2	TRBV24-1	TRBJ2-3
CASTPFPGNTEAFF	TGCGCCAGCACCCCGTTCCCGGGGAACACTGAAGCTTTCTTT	many	NA	TRBV4-3	TRBJ1-1
CASSLGTGANEKLFF	TGTGCCAGCAGTTTGGGGACAGGTGCGAATGAAAAACTGTTTTTT	many	TRBD1	TRBV12-3/TRBV12-4	TRBJ1-4
CASSLAGQGAETQYF	TGCGCCAGCAGCTTGGCCGGACAGGGGGCTGAGACCCAGTACTTC	many	TRBD1	TRBV5-1	TRBJ2-5
CASSQNLRGIYGYTF	TGTGCCAGCAGCCAAAACCTCAGGGGTATCTATGGCTACACCTTC	many	NA	TRBV7-9	TRBJ1-2
CASSLGDYIQETQYF	TGCGCCAGCAGCTTGGGAGACTACATCCAAGAGACCCAGTACTTC	many	NA	TRBV5-1	TRBJ2-5
CASSLVSTGELFF	TGTGCCAGCAGCTTAGTGAGCACCGGGGAGCTGTTTTTT	many	NA	TRBV7-2	TRBJ2-2
CASSQDPGPSGNTIYF	TGCGCCAGCAGCCAAGATCCCGGTCCGAGTGGAAACACCATATATTTT	NA	NA	TRBV4-1	TRBJ1-3
CASSLSLNSPLHF	TGTGCCAGCAGCTTATCCCTGAATTCACCCCTCCACTTT	many	NA	TRBV7-3	TRBJ1-6
CASSRRQGPNIQYF	TGTGCCAGCAGCCGACGACAGGGTCCGAACATTCAGTACTTC	many	TRBD1	TRBV5-5	TRBJ2-4
CASSLVGTSGGPEQFF	TGTGCCAGCAGCTTAGTGGGGACTAGCGGGGGGCCGGAGCAGTTCTTC	few	TRBD2	TRBV7-2	TRBJ2-1
CASTLTGGNTEAFF	TGTGCCAGCACTCTGACAGGGGGAAACACTGAAGCTTTCTTT	many	TRBD1	TRBV27	TRBJ1-1
CAISESSLNNEQFF	TGTGCCATCAGTGAGTCCTCTCTCAACAATGAGCAGTTCTTC	many	NA	TRBV10-3	TRBJ2-1
CAISEQIYKNTEAFF	TGTGCCATCAGTGAGCAAATCTACAAGAACACTGAAGCTTTCTTT	many	NA	TRBV10-3	TRBJ1-1
CASSRITGGGCQPQHF	TGTGCCAGCAGCCGCATAACAGGGGGCGGGTGCCAGCCCCAGCATTTT	many	TRBD1	TRBV14	TRBJ1-5
CSAMGPREADTQYF	TGCAGTGCTATGGGACCGAGGGAGGCAGATACGCAGTATTTT	many	NA	TRBV20-1	TRBJ2-3
CSAHSAGGGTDTQYF	TGCAGTGCTCATTCTGCGGGGGGAGGAACAGATACGCAGTATTTT	many	TRBD2	TRBV20-1	TRBJ2-3
CASSSRDQPQHF	TGTGCCAGCAGCTCAAGGGATCAGCCCCAGCATTTT	many	NA	TRBV7-8	TRBJ1-5
CASSPNRGPGANVLTF	TGTGCCAGCAGTCCCAACAGGGGACCTGGGGCCAACGTCCTGACTTTC	NA	TRBD1	TRBV12-3/TRBV12-4	TRBJ2-6
CASSRGQGMRGYTF	TGTGCCAGTAGTCGAGGACAGGGGATGAGAGGCTACACCTTC	NA	TRBD1	TRBV19	TRBJ1-2
CASSSLMGGAEAFF	TGTGCCAGCAGCTCCCTCATGGGGGGCGCTGAAGCTTTCTTT	many	NA	TRBV11-2	TRBJ1-1
CASSFDRILLHNSPLHF	TGTGCCAGCAGCTTCGACAGAATCTTATTACATAATTCACCCCTCCACTTT	many	NA	TRBV7-2	TRBJ1-6
CASRATRGAGLETQYF	TGTGCCAGCAGGGCCACTCGGGGCGCGGGACTCGAGACCCAGTACTTC	many	NA	TRBV12-3/TRBV12-4	TRBJ2-5
CSARVPGAGGGYTF	TGCAGTGCTAGAGTTCCGGGGGCAGGGGGTGGCTACACCTTC	many	TRBD1	TRBV20-1	TRBJ1-2
CASSTNTGELFF	TGCGCCAGCAGTACCAACACCGGGGAGCTGTTTTTT	many	NA	TRBV5-1	TRBJ2-2
CASTPRTGGNEQYF	TGCGCCAGCACCCCTCGGACAGGGGGGAACGAGCAGTACTTC	many	TRBD1	TRBV5-1	TRBJ2-7
CASSQDTTRGADTQYF	TGCGCCAGCAGCCAAGATACTACGCGGGGGGCAGATACGCAGTATTTT	NA	TRBD2	TRBV4-3	TRBJ2-3
CSARDGGNQPQHF	TGCAGTGCTAGAGATGGGGGCAATCAGCCCCAGCATTTT	many	NA	TRBV20-1	TRBJ1-5
CASSQDLGGWQLYEQYF	TGTGCCAGCAGCCAAGATCTGGGGGGATGGCAGCTCTACGAGCAGTACTTC	few	NA	TRBV4-2	TRBJ2-7
CSARDRHYEAFF	TGCAGTGCTAGGGACAGGCACTATGAAGCTTTCTTT	many	TRBD1	TRBV20-1	TRBJ1-1
CASSDGQVHTEAFF	TGTGCCAGCAGCGACGGACAGGTCCACACTGAAGCTTTCTTT	many	TRBD1	TRBV9	TRBJ1-1
CASREYNEQFF	TGCGCCAGCAGAGAATACAATGAGCAGTTCTTC	many	NA	TRBV5-1	TRBJ2-1